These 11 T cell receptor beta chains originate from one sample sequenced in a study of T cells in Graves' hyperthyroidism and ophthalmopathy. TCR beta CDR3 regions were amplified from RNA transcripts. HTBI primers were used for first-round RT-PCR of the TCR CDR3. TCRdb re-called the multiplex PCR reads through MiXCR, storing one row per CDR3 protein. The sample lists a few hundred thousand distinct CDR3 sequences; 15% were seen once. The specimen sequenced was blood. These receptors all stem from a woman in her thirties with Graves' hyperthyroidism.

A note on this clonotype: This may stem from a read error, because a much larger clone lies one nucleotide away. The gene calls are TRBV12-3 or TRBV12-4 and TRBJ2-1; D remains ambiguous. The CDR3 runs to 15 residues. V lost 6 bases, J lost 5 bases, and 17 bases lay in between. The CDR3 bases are TGTGCCAGCAGACGTCAGGTTCTGGGCCACAATGAGCAGTTCTTC. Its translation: CASRRQVLGHNEQFF.

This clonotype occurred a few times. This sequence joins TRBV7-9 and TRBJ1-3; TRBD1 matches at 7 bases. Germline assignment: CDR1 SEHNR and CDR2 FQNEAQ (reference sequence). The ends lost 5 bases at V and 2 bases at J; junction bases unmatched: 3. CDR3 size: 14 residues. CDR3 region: CASSRTGAGNTIYF. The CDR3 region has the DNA TGTGCCAGCAGCCGTACAGGGGCTGGAAACACCATATATTTT. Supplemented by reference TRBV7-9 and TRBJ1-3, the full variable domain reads DTGVSQNPRHKITKRGQNVTFRCDPISEHNRLYWYRQTLGQGPEFLTYFQNEAQLEKSRLLSDRFSAERPKGSFSTLEIQRTEQGDSAMYLCASSRTGAGNTIYFGEGSWLTVV.

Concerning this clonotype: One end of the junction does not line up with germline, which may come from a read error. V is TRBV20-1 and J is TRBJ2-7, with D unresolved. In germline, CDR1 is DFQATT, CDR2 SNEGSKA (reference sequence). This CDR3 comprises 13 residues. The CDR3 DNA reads TGCAGTGCCAGAGATCTGGCAGCTTACGAGCAGCACTTC. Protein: CSARDLAAYEQHF.

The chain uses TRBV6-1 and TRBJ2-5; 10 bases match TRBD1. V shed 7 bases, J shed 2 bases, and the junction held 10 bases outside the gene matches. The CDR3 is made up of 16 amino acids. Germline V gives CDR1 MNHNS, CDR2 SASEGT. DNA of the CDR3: TGTGCCAGCACCCTACCCGGACAGGGGGTTCAAGAGACCCAGTACTTC. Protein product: CASTLPGQGVQETQYF.

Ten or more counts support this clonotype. This chain's CDR3 is CASSSIMNTGELFF. CDR3 sequence (DNA): TGTGCCAGCAGCTCCATCATGAACACCGGGGAGCTGTTTTTT. This sequence joins TRBV7-2 and TRBJ2-2; D gene ambiguous. The CDR3 runs to 14 residues. Trimming stripped 4 bases from V and 1 base from J, with 7 bases between. Germline CDR1 is SGHTA and CDR2 is FQGNSA.

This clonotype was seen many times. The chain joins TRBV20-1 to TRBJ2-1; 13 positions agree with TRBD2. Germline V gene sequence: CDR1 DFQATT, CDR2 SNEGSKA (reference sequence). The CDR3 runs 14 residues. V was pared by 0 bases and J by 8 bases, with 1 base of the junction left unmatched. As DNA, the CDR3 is TGCAGTGCTAGAGAGGGACTAGCGGGGCATGAGCAGTTCTTC. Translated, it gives CSAREGLAGHEQFF.

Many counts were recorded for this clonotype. CDR3 nucleotide sequence: TGTGCCAGCAGTGGGAGTGACAGATTATCTCAGCCCCAGCATTTT. Its protein product is CASSGSDRLSQPQHF. The genes are TRBV2 and TRBJ1-5; D possibly corresponds to TRBD1 (5 bases). Trimming shortened V by 4 bases and J by 6 bases, and 16 bases separated the two germline ends. The V gene's germline CDR1 is SNHLY and CDR2 FYNNEI. This CDR3 region has 15 residues.

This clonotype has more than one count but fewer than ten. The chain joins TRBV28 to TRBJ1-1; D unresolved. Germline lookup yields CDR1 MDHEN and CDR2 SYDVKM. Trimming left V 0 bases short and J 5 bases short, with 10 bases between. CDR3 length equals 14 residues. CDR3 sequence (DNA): TGTGCCAGCAGTTTATGGGGTTCCAAGACTGAAGCTTTCTTT. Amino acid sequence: CASSLWGSKTEAFF.

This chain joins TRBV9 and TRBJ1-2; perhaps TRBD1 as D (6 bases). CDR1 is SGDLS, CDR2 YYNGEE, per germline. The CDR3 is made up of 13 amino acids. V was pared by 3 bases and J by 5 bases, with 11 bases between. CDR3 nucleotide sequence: TGTGCCAGCAGCGCAGGGGTTGGGTATGGCTACACCTTC. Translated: CASSAGVGYGYTF.

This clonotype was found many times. The DNA of the CDR3 is TGTGCCATCAGTGAGTCCGCGACAGGGTCTAACTATGGCTACACCTTC. Residues: CAISESATGSNYGYTF. This chain uses TRBV10-3 with TRBJ1-2; 7 bases are a match to TRBD1. There are 16 residues in the CDR3. Germline loops: CDR1 ENHRY, CDR2 SYGVKD. Germline trimming cut 0 bases from V and 0 bases from J; bases unmatched to any gene: 4.

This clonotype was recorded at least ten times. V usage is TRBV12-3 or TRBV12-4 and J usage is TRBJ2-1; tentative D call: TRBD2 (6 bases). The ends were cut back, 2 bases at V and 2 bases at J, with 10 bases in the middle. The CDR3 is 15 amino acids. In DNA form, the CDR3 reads TGTGCCAGCAGTTTATACGGGGGACCCTACAATGAGCAGTTCTTC. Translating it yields CASSLYGGPYNEQFF.